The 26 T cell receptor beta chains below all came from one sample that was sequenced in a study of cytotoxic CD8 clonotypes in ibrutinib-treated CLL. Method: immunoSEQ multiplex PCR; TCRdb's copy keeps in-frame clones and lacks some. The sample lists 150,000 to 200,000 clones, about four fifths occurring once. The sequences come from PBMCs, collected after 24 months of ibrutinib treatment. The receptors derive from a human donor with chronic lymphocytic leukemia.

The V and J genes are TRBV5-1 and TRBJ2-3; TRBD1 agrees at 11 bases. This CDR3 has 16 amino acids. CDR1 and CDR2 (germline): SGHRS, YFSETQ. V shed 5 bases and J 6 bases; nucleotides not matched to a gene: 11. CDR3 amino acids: CASRRGTGGKEDTQYF. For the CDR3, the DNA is TGCGCCAGCAGGCGAGGGACAGGGGGAAAAGAGGATACGCAGTATTTT.

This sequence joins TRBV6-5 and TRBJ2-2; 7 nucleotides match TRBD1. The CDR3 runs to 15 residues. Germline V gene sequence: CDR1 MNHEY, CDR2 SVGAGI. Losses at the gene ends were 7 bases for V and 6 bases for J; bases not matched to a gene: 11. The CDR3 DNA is TGTGCCAGCAACCTCGACAGGGAGATGCCCGGGGAGCTGTTTTTT. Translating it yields CASNLDREMPGELFF.

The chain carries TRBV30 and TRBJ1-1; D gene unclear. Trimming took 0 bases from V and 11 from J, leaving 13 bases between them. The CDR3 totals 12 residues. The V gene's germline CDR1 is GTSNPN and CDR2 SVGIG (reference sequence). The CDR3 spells CAWSVPPLGAFF. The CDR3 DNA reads TGTGCCTGGAGTGTACCTCCCCTGGGGGCTTTCTTT.

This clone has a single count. DNA of the CDR3: TGTGCCAGCAGCCACAACTTAATCCGGGACCCTTTAGGACCCGGGGAGCTGTTTTTT. Protein product: CASSHNLIRDPLGPGELFF. The rearrangement joins TRBV7-9 to TRBJ2-2; D may match TRBD1 or TRBD2 (5 bases each). CDR3 length: 19 amino acids. Looked up from germline, CDR1 is SEHNR and CDR2 is FQNEAQ (reference sequence). The V end lost 5 bases, the J end lost 6 bases, and 28 bases lay between the germline ends.

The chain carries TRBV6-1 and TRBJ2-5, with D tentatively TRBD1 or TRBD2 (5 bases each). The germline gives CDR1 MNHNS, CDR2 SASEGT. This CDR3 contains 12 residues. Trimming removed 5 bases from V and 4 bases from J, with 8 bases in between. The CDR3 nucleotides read TGTGCCAGCAGTAGGGGAGCAGAGACCCAGTACTTC. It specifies CASSRGAETQYF.

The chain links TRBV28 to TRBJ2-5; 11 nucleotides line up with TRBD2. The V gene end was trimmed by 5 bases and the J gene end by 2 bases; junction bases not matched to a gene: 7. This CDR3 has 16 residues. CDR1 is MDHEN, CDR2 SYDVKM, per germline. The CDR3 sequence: CASSRPGLAVQETQYF. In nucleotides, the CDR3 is TGTGCCAGCAGTCGACCGGGACTAGCGGTGCAAGAGACCCAGTACTTC.

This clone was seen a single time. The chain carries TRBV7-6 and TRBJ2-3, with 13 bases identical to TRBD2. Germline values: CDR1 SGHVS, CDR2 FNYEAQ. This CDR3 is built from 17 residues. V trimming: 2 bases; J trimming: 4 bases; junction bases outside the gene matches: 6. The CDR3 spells CASSLTGLAGRPDTQYF. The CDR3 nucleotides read TGTGCCAGCAGCTTAACGGGACTAGCGGGAAGACCAGATACGCAGTATTTT.

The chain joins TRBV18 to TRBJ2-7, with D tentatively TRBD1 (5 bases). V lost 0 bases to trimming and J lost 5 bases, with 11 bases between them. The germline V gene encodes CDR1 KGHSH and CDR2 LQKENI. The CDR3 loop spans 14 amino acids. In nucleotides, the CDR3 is TGTGCCAGCTCACCACCGGGGCTGCGAAACGAGCAGTACTTC. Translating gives CASSPPGLRNEQYF.

CDR3 protein: CASSWTSVDTQYF. CDR3 coding DNA: TGCGCCAGCAGCTGGACTAGCGTAGATACGCAGTATTTT. V gene TRBV5-1 combines with J gene TRBJ2-3; 9 bases agree with TRBD2. The CDR3 consists of 13 residues. The V gene's germline CDR1 is SGHRS and CDR2 YFSETQ. V shed 3 bases and J 5 bases; nucleotides not matched to a gene: 1.

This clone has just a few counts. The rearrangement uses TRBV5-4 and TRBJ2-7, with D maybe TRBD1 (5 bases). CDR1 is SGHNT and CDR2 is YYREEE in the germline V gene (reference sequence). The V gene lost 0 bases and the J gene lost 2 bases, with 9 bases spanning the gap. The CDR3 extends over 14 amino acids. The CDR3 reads CASSLDRFAYEQYF. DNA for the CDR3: TGTGCCAGCAGCTTGGACAGGTTTGCCTACGAGCAGTACTTC. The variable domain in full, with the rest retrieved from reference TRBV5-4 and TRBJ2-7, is ETGVTQSPTHLIKTRGQQVTLRCSSQSGHNTVSWYQQALGQGPQFIFQYYREEENGRGNFPPRFSGLQFPNYSSELNVNALELDDSALYLCASSLDRFAYEQYFGPGTRLTVT.

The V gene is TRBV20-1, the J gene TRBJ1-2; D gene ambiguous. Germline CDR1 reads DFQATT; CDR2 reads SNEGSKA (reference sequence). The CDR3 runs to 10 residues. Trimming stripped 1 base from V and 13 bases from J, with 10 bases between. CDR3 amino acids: CSARGFTLTF. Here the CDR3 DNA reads TGCAGTGCTAGAGGTTTTACGCTCACCTTC.

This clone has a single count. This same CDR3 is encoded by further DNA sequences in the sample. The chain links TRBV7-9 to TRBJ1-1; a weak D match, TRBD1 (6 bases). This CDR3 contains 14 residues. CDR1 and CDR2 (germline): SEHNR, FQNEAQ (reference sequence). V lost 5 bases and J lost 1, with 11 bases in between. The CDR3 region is CASSVQGPNTEAFF. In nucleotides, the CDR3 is TGTGCCAGCAGCGTACAGGGACCGAACACTGAAGCTTTCTTT. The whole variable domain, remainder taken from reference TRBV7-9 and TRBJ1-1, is DTGVSQNPRHKITKRGQNVTFRCDPISEHNRLYWYRQTLGQGPEFLTYFQNEAQLEKSRLLSDRFSAERPKGSFSTLEIQRTEQGDSAMYLCASSVQGPNTEAFFGQGTRLTVV.

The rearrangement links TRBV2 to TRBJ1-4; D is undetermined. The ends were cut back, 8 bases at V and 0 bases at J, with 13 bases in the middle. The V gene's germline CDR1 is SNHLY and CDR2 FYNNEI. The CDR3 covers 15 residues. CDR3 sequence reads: CASWEQLSTNEKLFF. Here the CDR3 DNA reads TGTGCCAGCTGGGAGCAACTATCAACTAATGAAAAACTGTTTTTT. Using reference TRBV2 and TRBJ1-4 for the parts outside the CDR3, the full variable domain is EPEVTQTPSHQVTQMGQEVILRCVPISNHLYFYWYRQILGQKVEFLVSFYNNEISEKSEIFDDQFSVERPDGSNFTLKIRSTKLEDSAMYFCASWEQLSTNEKLFFGSGTQLSVL.

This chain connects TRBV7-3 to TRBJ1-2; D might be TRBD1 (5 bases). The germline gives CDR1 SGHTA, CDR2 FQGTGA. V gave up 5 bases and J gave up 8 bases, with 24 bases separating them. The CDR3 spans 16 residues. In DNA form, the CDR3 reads TGTGCCAGCAGCACCCGGACGGGGGTAGGGTTTGGCGGCTACACCTTC. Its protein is CASSTRTGVGFGGYTF.

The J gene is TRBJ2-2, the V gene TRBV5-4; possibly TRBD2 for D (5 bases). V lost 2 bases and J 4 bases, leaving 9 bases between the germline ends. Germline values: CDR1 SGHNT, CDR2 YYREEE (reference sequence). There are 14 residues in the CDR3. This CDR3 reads CASSLAAATGELFF. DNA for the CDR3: TGTGCCAGCAGCTTAGCGGCAGCCACCGGGGAGCTGTTTTTT.

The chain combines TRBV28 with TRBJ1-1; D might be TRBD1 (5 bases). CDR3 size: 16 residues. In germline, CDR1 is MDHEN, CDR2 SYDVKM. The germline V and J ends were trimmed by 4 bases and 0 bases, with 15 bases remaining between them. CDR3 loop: CASSSGGSGMNTEAFF. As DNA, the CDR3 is TGTGCCAGCAGTTCGGGGGGTTCGGGGATGAACACTGAAGCTTTCTTT.

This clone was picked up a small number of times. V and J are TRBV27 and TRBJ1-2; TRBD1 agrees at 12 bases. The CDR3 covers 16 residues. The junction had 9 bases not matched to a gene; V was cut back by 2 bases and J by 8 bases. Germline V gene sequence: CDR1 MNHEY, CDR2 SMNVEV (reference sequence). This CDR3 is CASSLRGTGGGGGYTF. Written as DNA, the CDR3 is TGTGCCAGCAGTTTACGAGGGACAGGGGGCGGAGGGGGCTACACCTTC.

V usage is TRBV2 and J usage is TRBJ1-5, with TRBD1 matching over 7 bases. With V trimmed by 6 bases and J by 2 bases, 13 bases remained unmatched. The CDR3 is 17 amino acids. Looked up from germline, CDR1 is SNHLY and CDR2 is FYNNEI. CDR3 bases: TGTGCCAGCAGACTTCTTACAGGGGTGGAGGGCAATCAGCCCCAGCATTTT. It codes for CASRLLTGVEGNQPQHF.

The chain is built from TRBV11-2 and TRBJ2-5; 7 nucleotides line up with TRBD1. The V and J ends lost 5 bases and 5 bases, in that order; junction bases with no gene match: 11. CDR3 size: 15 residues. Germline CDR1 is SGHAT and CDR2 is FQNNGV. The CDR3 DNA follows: TGTGCCAGCAGCCTTCGGGCAGGGGGACGGGAGACCCAGTACTTC. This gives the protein CASSLRAGGRETQYF. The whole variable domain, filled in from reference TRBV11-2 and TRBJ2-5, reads EAGVAQSPRYKIIEKRQSVAFWCNPISGHATLYWYQQILGQGPKLLIQFQNNGVVDDSQLPKDRFSAERLKGVDSTLKIQPAKLEDSAVYLCASSLRAGGRETQYFGPGTRLLVL.

The CDR3: CASSKAHSGQGAYEQYF. DNA of the CDR3: TGTGCCAGCAGCAAAGCGCACTCGGGACAGGGAGCCTACGAGCAGTACTTC. This chain connects TRBV21-1 to TRBJ2-7; whether TRBD1, the table's D call, matches the DNA was not checked. TRBV21-1 is a known pseudogene. The CDR3 consists of 17 residues.

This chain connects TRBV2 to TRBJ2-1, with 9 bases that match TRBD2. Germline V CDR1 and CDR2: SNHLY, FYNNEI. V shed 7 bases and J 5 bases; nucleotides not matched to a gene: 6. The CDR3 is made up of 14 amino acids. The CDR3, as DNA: TGTGCCAGCAACCTAGGACTAGCGCACAATGAGCAGTTCTTC. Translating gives CASNLGLAHNEQFF.

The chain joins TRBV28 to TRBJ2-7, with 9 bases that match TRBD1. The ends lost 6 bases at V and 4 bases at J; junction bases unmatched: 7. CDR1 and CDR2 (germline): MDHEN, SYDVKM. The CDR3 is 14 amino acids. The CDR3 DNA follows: TGTGCCAGCAGGGAGGACAGGGGAGGGTACGAGCAGTACTTC. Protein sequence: CASREDRGGYEQYF.

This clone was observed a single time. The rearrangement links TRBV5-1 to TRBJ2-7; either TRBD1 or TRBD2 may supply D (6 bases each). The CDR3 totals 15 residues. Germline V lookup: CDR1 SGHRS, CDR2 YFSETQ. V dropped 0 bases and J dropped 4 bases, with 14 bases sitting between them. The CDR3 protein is CASSLDPGATYEQYF. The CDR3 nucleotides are TGCGCCAGCAGCTTGGACCCGGGGGCGACGTACGAGCAGTACTTC.

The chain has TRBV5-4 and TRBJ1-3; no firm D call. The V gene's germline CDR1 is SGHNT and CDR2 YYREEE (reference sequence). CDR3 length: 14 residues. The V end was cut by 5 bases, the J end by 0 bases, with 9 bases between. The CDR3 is CASRLRGSGNTIYF. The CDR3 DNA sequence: TGTGCCAGCAGACTCAGAGGCTCTGGAAACACCATATATTTT.

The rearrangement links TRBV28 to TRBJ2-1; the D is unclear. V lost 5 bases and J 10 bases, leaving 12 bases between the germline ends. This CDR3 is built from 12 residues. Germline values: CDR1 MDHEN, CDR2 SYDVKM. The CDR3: CASSPRTGEQFF. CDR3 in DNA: TGTGCCAGCAGTCCCCGGACGGGCGAGCAGTTCTTC.

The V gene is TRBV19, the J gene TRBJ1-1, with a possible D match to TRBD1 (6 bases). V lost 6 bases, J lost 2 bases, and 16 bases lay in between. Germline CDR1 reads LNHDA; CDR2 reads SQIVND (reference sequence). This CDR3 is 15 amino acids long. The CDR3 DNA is TGTGCCAGTAGGACAAACTCACAGGGAAACACTGAAGCTTTCTTT. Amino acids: CASRTNSQGNTEAFF.